The clone carrying this T cell receptor beta chain was seen many times. Antigen specificity is unknown. J gave up 3 bases and V 7 bases, and 7 bases lay outside the gene matches. CDR1 is SEHNR, CDR2 FQNEAQ, per germline (reference sequence). CDR3 size: 14 residues. The sample belongs to a study of HIV-infected patients and healthy controls. Study observations and caveats: Healthy control repertoires had roughly threefold more distinct CDR3s than untreated HIV+ repertoires, and higher Shannon diversity. Significantly higher mean Gini indices appeared in HIV-infected repertoires, possibly reflecting oligoclonality.

Reverse transcription used around 480 ng RNA and constant-region primers for alpha and beta. Alpha and beta chain libraries were made separately by chain-specific third strand synthesis with multiplexing indices. A single primer pair per chain amplified all rearrangements, with per-molecule barcodes. The cDNA received a 5' RACE adapter containing a random hexamer plus an SP2 sequencing primer site. TCRdb called the 5' RACE reads again in MiXCR, with one record for every CDR3 protein. Seen here are roughly 22,000 distinct CDR3 sequences, 8.5% to 9% observed once, and the top ten hold around 4.1%. The repertoire came from unfractionated whole blood and reflected all unsorted peripheral T cells.

The sequencing input was blood. The chain recombines TRBV7-9 with TRBJ1-1; 8 nucleotides match TRBD1. This receptor was identified in an adult in good health. Written as DNA, the CDR3 is TGTGCCAGCAACCCGACAGGGGTTGACACTGAAGCTTTCTTT. Its translation is CASNPTGVDTEAFF.